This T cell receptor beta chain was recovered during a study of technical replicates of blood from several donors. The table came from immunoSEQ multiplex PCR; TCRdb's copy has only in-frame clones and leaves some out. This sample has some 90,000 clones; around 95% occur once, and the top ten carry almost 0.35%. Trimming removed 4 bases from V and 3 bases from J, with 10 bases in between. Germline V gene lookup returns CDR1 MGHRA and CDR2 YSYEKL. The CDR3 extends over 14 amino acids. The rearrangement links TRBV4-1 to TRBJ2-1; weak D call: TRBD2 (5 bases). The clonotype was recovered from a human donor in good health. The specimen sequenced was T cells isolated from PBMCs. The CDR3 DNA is TGCGCCAGCAGCCCAGGACTTGGCTACAATGAGCAGTTCTTC. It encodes CASSPGLGYNEQFF.